The 8 T cell receptor beta chains presented below share a single source sample, sequenced in a study of blood T cell repertoires in COVID-19. Using immunoSEQ multiplex PCR, the repertoire was profiled, and TCRdb retains in-frame clones only, with some absent. This table has about 110,000 clones, 86% appearing once. Sequencing was carried out using peripheral blood. The receptors originated from a man in his forties or fifties with acute or convalescent COVID-19.

A single count supports this clone. The chain recombines TRBV6-2 or TRBV6-3 with TRBJ2-1, with TRBD1 matching over 9 bases. Germline trimming cut 4 bases from V and 0 bases from J; bases unmatched to any gene: 4. CDR1 and CDR2 from the germline V gene are MNHEY and SVGEGT. The CDR3 length is 16 residues. The CDR3 spells CASSSGTGISYNEQFF. The CDR3 nucleotides read TGTGCCAGCAGTTCCGGGACAGGGATCTCCTACAATGAGCAGTTCTTC.

The chain uses TRBV9 and TRBJ2-1, with D unclear. With 0 bases removed from V and 8 bases from J, the gap between germline ends came to 12 bases. Germline V gene sequence: CDR1 SGDLS, CDR2 YYNGEE. The CDR3 is 14 amino acids. The CDR3 loop reads CASSVATGRDEQFF. DNA for the CDR3: TGTGCCAGCAGCGTAGCTACCGGCCGGGATGAGCAGTTCTTC.

This clone appeared once. The gene calls are TRBV11-2 and TRBJ2-2; D not certain. Germline V CDR1 and CDR2: SGHAT, FQNNGV. The CDR3 is made up of 12 amino acids. V lost 5 bases and J 1 base, leaving 2 bases between the germline ends. The CDR3 DNA reads as TGTGCCAGCAGCCTGAACACCGGGGAGCTGTTTTTT. Translated: CASSLNTGELFF.

This rearrangement joins TRBV7-8 to TRBJ1-6; D unclear. V lost 2 bases and J lost 2, with 10 bases in between. The CDR3 sequence is 16 residues long. Germline CDR1 SGHVS, CDR2 FQNEAQ. The CDR3 region has the DNA TGTGCCAGCAGCTTAAGTGGGCAAACCTATAATTCACCCCTCCACTTT. Amino acid sequence: CASSLSGQTYNSPLHF.

The genes are TRBV30 and TRBJ1-6; 9 nucleotides match TRBD1. This CDR3 comprises 16 residues. The V gene end was trimmed by 2 bases and the J gene end by 9 bases; junction bases not matched to a gene: 11. Germline V gene sequence: CDR1 GTSNPN, CDR2 SVGIG (reference sequence). The CDR3, as DNA: TGTGCCTGGAGTTTTGCGGTGAGGACAGGGGCTTCACCCCTCCACTTT. As protein: CAWSFAVRTGASPLHF. Full variable domain (rest looked up from reference TRBV30 and TRBJ1-6): SQTIHQWPATLVQPVGSPLSLECTVEGTSNPNLYWYRQAAGRGLQLLFYSVGIGQISSEVPQNLSASRPQDRQFILSSKKLLLSDSGFYLCAWSFAVRTGASPLHFGNGTRLTVT.

This clone was recorded a few times. The rearrangement links TRBV7-9 to TRBJ2-2; TRBD2 is a possible D gene (5 bases). Trimming stripped 2 bases from V and 6 bases from J, with 10 bases between. Germline V gives CDR1 SEHNR, CDR2 FQNEAQ (reference sequence). CDR3 size: 14 residues. CDR3 nucleotides: TGTGCCAGCAGCTTAACAGAGCGGTCCGGGGAGCTGTTTTTT. Its protein product is CASSLTERSGELFF.

This chain's CDR3 is CASSATTPAGGTYNSPLHF. CDR3 coding DNA: TGTGCCAGCAGTGCGACAACCCCGGCAGGGGGAACCTATAATTCACCCCTCCACTTT. The gene calls are TRBV6-1 and TRBJ1-6, with 7 nucleotides matching TRBD1. Germline-derived CDR1 and CDR2 are MNHNS and SASEGT. V was pared by 4 bases and J by 2 bases, with 14 bases of the junction left unmatched. There are 19 residues in the CDR3.

V and J are TRBV19 and TRBJ1-5, with 8 nucleotides matching TRBD1. Germline CDR1 reads LNHDA; CDR2 reads SQIVND (reference sequence). This CDR3 is 15 amino acids long. The trim removed 7 bases at V and 5 bases at J, leaving 10 bases unmatched. CDR3 in amino acids: CASISGDRGHQPQHF. CDR3 DNA sequence: TGTGCCAGTATCTCCGGCGACAGGGGTCATCAGCCCCAGCATTTT.